The text below deals with one T cell receptor beta chain. Libraries were prepared by immunoSEQ multiplex PCR; TCRdb keeps only in-frame clonotypes and omits some of them. Here the sample spans fewer than 200,000 clones, around 84% being singletons. V was shortened by 6 bases and J by 4 bases, with 15 bases between the two germline ends. This CDR3 is 14 amino acids long. Germline V gene sequence: CDR1 MNHEY, CDR2 SVGAGI. The source of the sample is a study of blood T cell repertoires in COVID-19. The rearrangement joins TRBV6-5 to TRBJ1-2; a possible D gene is TRBD1 (6 bases). Sequencing was performed on peripheral blood. The TCR sequence derives from a man between 40 and 49 years old with active or convalescent COVID-19. The CDR3 bases are TGTGCCAGCAGAAAAGACGGACAGCCCTATGGCTACACCTTC. Translated: CASRKDGQPYGYTF.